These 23 T cell receptor beta chains were sequenced from one sample in a study of T cells in Graves' hyperthyroidism and ophthalmopathy. The source material, RNA transcripts, was used to amplify TCR beta CDR3 regions. The study used the HTBI primer set for a first-round RT-PCR of the TCR CDR3. TCRdb reprocessed the multiplex PCR reads via MiXCR and lists one record per CDR3 protein. This table has about 98,000 distinct CDR3 sequences, around 40% appearing once. Sequenced: peripheral blood or thyroid tissue (not recorded which). The receptors originated from a woman between 25 and 40 years old with Graves' hyperthyroidism.

This clonotype appeared many times. The V and J genes are TRBV3-1 and TRBJ1-1; D gene uncertain. CDR3 length: 12 residues. Germline V gene lookup returns CDR1 LGHDT and CDR2 YNNKEL (reference sequence). V was pared by 0 bases and J by 4 bases, with 3 bases between. CDR3 coding DNA: TGTGCCAGCAGCCAAGAGACCACTGAAGCTTTCTTT. This gives the protein CASSQETTEAFF.

This clonotype occurred many times. The genes are TRBV5-1 and TRBJ2-2, with D tentatively TRBD2 (6 bases). Trimming took off 3 bases at V and 0 bases at J, with 9 bases between the two ends. This CDR3 is built from 15 residues. The germline V gene encodes CDR1 SGHRS and CDR2 YFSETQ. CDR3 in DNA: TGCGCCAGCAGCTCTACGGGGGCGAACACCGGGGAGCTGTTTTTT. Its translation is CASSSTGANTGELFF.

Turning to this clonotype: Sequence at one end of the junction differs from germline and may be a read error. The chain couples TRBV5-1 to TRBJ2-7; D is ambiguous. This CDR3 is built from 13 residues. Germline V lookup: CDR1 SGHRS, CDR2 YFSETQ. CDR3: CASSLDCSYEQHF. As DNA, the CDR3 is TGCGCCAGCAGCTTGGACTGTTCCTACGAGCAGCACTTC.

The CDR3 coding sequence is TGTGCCAGCAAAAGGACTAGCAGCTACGAGCAGTACTTC. Its translation: CASKRTSSYEQYF. The chain combines TRBV2 with TRBJ2-7, with 8 bases matching TRBD2. Germline V CDR1 and CDR2: SNHLY, FYNNEI. V shed 7 bases and J 3 bases; nucleotides not matched to a gene: 5. CDR3 length equals 13 residues.

This clonotype has a count of ten or more. The chain carries TRBV11-2 and TRBJ1-1; 8 positions match TRBD1. CDR1 and CDR2 (germline): SGHAT, FQNNGV. The junction had 12 bases not matched to a gene; V was cut back by 3 bases and J by 3 bases. This CDR3 contains 17 residues. The CDR3 DNA reads as TGTGCCAGCAGCTTCCTCCCAGGGGGCGCGATGTACACTGAAGCTTTCTTT. This gives the protein CASSFLPGGAMYTEAFF.

The chain carries TRBV7-2 and TRBJ2-7; unclear D gene. The CDR3 is 14 amino acids. Trimming took off 4 bases at V and 0 bases at J, with 10 bases between the two ends. Germline assignment: CDR1 SGHTA and CDR2 FQGNSA. The CDR3 loop reads CASSSITNSYEQYF. As DNA, the CDR3 is TGTGCCAGCAGCTCAATCACCAACTCCTACGAGCAGTACTTC.

This clonotype was counted at least ten times. This chain uses TRBV7-2 with TRBJ1-3; D not certain. V lost 5 bases to trimming and J lost 1 base, with 12 bases between them. The CDR3 sequence is 15 residues long. Germline values: CDR1 SGHTA, CDR2 FQGNSA. The CDR3 here is CASSPRLKSGNTIYF. The CDR3 nucleotides read TGTGCCAGCAGCCCCCGACTGAAATCTGGAAACACCATATATTTT.

This clonotype was detected ten times or more. The chain carries TRBV20-1 and TRBJ2-2; 13 positions match TRBD2. The CDR3 runs to 16 residues. The V and J ends lost 5 bases and 5 bases, in that order; junction bases with no gene match: 8. Germline CDR1 and CDR2: DFQATT and SNEGSKA (reference sequence). The CDR3 loop reads CSAFGLAGAVTGELFF. In DNA form, the CDR3 reads TGCAGTGCTTTCGGACTAGCGGGAGCGGTAACCGGGGAGCTGTTTTTT.

The chain carries TRBV15 and TRBJ2-7, with 11 bases lining up with TRBD1. The CDR3 spans 16 residues. The germline gives CDR1 LNHNV, CDR2 YYDKDF (reference sequence). V gave up 1 base and J gave up 0 bases; unmatched junction bases: 2. Here the CDR3 reads CATSRGDRGNSYEQYF. CDR3 sequence (DNA): TGTGCCACCAGCAGAGGGGACAGGGGGAACTCCTACGAGCAGTACTTC.

With regard to this clonotype: A much larger clone differs by one base, so this may be a read error. This sequence joins TRBV6-5 and TRBJ1-1; D is perhaps TRBD1 (6 bases). V was pared by 2 bases and J by 7 bases, with 11 bases between. This CDR3 spans 13 amino acids. CDR1 MNHEY and CDR2 SVGAGI come from the germline V gene. The CDR3, as DNA: TGTGCCAGCAGTTACACGGGGGGCCATGAAGCTTTCTTT. This sequence encodes CASSYTGGHEAFF.

This clonotype was observed many times. The chain has TRBV7-3 and TRBJ1-1, with D perhaps matching TRBD1 (5 bases). The CDR3 length is 13 residues. Trimming removed 1 base at V and 6 bases at J, with 9 bases between. CDR1 is SGHTA, CDR2 FQGTGA, per germline. In nucleotides, the CDR3 is TGTGCCAGCAGCTTAAACAGGTTCTCTGAAGCTTTCTTT. Its protein product is CASSLNRFSEAFF.

The CDR3 spells CATSAGGGSYEQYF. The CDR3 nucleotides read TGTGCCACCAGCGCGGGTGGCGGGAGCTACGAGCAGTACTTC. V is TRBV15 and J is TRBJ2-7; 7 bases line up with TRBD2. After removal of 5 bases from V and 3 bases from J, the junction contained 7 bases not matched to a gene. The CDR3 consists of 14 residues. CDR1 and CDR2 (germline): LNHNV, YYDKDF (reference sequence).

The chain joins TRBV7-8 to TRBJ2-7; TRBD2 matches 10 bases. Germline trimming cut 4 bases from V and 7 bases from J; bases unmatched to any gene: 7. The V gene's germline CDR1 is SGHVS and CDR2 FQNEAQ. This CDR3 is 14 amino acids long. The CDR3 DNA reads as TGTGCCAGCAGCTATCTGAGACTAGCGGGTGAGCAGTACTTC. It is translated as CASSYLRLAGEQYF.

This clonotype has at least ten counts. V usage is TRBV12-5 and J usage is TRBJ2-2, with TRBD2 as a possible D gene (6 bases). The V gene lost 6 bases and the J gene lost 7 bases, with 9 bases spanning the gap. The germline gives CDR1 LGHNT, CDR2 FRNRAP. The CDR3 extends over 12 amino acids. CDR3 sequence (DNA): TGTGCTAGTGGCCGGGAGCACGGGGAGCTGTTTTTT. Its protein is CASGREHGELFF.

The chain combines TRBV2 with TRBJ2-7; D might be TRBD1 (6 bases). CDR1 and CDR2 from the germline V gene are SNHLY and FYNNEI. V was pared by 5 bases and J by 8 bases, with 16 bases between. CDR3 length: 13 residues. In DNA, the CDR3 is TGTGCCAGCAGTCTGGACAGCCAGCCCCAGCAGTACTTC. This gives the protein CASSLDSQPQQYF.

The genes are TRBV20-1 and TRBJ2-5, with 9 bases matching TRBD2. V shed 4 bases, J shed 5 bases, and the junction held 5 bases outside the gene matches. Germline values: CDR1 DFQATT, CDR2 SNEGSKA (reference sequence). The CDR3 sequence is 13 residues long. The CDR3 DNA follows: TGCAGTGCTACGGCGGGAGGGCTGGAGACCCAGTACTTC. This translates into CSATAGGLETQYF.

There are many counts of this clonotype. CDR3 DNA sequence: TGTGCCAGCACAGCGTGGACAGCCTACGAGCAGTACTTC. Translated, it gives CASTAWTAYEQYF. This chain links TRBV7-9 with TRBJ2-7, with D possibly matching TRBD1 (6 bases). Deletions cut 7 bases from V and 2 bases from J, with 12 bases between. This CDR3 region has 13 residues. CDR1 is SEHNR, CDR2 FQNEAQ, per germline (reference sequence).

This clonotype was detected ten times or more. Its ends do not fully match the called genes, so a read error is possible. V usage is TRBV4-1 and J usage is TRBJ1-1, with D unclear. CDR1 MGHRA and CDR2 YSYEKL come from the germline V gene. CDR3 length: 13 amino acids. This CDR3 reads CASRQGEKLRAFF. The CDR3 DNA is TGCGCCAGCCGCCAAGGTGAAAAGTTACGAGCTTTCTTT.

The chain carries TRBV7-8 and TRBJ1-2; TRBD1 is a possible D gene (6 bases). CDR1 is SGHVS, CDR2 FQNEAQ, per germline. The CDR3 is 13 amino acids. V dropped 5 bases and J dropped 12 bases, with 19 bases sitting between them. The CDR3 nucleotides read TGTGCCAGCAGCACTTACAGGGCGGAAGGCCACACCTTC. Amino acids: CASSTYRAEGHTF. Full variable domain (outside the CDR3, taken from reference TRBV7-8 and TRBJ1-2): GAGVSQSPRYKVAKRGQDVALRCDPISGHVSLFWYQQALGQGPEFLTYFQNEAQLDKSGLPSDRFFAERPEGSVSTLKIQRTQQEDSAVYLCASSTYRAEGHTFGSGTRLTVV.

This clonotype was found a few times. The rearrangement joins TRBV7-2 to TRBJ2-2; no clear D gene. Germline assignment: CDR1 SGHTA and CDR2 FQGNSA. The CDR3 runs to 13 residues. The V end was cut by 3 bases, the J end by 2 bases, with 4 bases between. The CDR3 loop reads CASSFVNTGELFF. The CDR3 DNA reads as TGTGCCAGCAGCTTTGTCAACACCGGGGAGCTGTTTTTT.

The chain is built from TRBV28 and TRBJ2-7, with 12 nucleotides matching TRBD2. Unmatched junction bases numbered 6, after V lost 6 bases and J lost 3 bases. The germline CDR1 and CDR2 sequences are MDHEN and SYDVKM. The CDR3 runs 15 residues. CDR3 sequence reads: CASSALAGGVYEQYF. The CDR3, as DNA: TGTGCCAGCAGCGCCCTAGCGGGAGGGGTCTACGAGCAGTACTTC. Full variable domain (remainder filled in from reference TRBV28 and TRBJ2-7): DVKVTQSSRYLVKRTGEKVFLECVQDMDHENMFWYRQDPGLGLRLIYFSYDVKMKEKGDIPEGYSVSREKKERFSLILESASTNQTSMYLCASSALAGGVYEQYFGPGTRLTVT.

This clonotype was counted ten times or more. The chain links TRBV28 to TRBJ1-3; D not certain. There are 15 residues in the CDR3. CDR1 and CDR2 from the germline V gene are MDHEN and SYDVKM. V was pared by 6 bases and J by 4 bases, with 16 bases between. CDR3 region: CASRLNSGQGNTIYF. CDR3 DNA: TGTGCCAGCAGACTTAATTCCGGGCAGGGAAACACCATATATTTT.

The gene calls are TRBV9 and TRBJ1-2; D is uncertain. V was pared by 0 bases and J by 5 bases, with 8 bases between. The CDR3 is made up of 13 amino acids. The germline gives CDR1 SGDLS, CDR2 YYNGEE. The CDR3, as DNA: TGTGCCAGCAGCGTAGCGGAGGAATATGGCTACACCTTC. It translates to CASSVAEEYGYTF.